The 17 T cell receptor beta chains in this list originate from one sample, sequenced in a study of regulatory T cells in long-lasting Graves disease. Time point noted: newly diagnosed GD, antithyroid drugs for less than 3 months. From RNA extracted from PBMCs, the TCR library was made. The authors built TCR beta libraries using iRepertoire HTBI primers and Arm-PCR of CDR3 regions. One entry per CDR3 protein results from TCRdb running MiXCR on the multiplex PCR reads. The sample holds 350,000 to 500,000 distinct CDR3 sequences; roughly 15% are singletons and the top ten take about 10%. These data were also reused for a study on T cells in Graves' hyperthyroidism and ophthalmopathy.

Sample: peripheral blood mononuclear cells (PBMCs), taken at new diagnosis, from a patient treated with antithyroid drugs. These receptors all stem from a woman in her twenties or thirties with Graves disease.

This clonotype was observed many times. The V and J genes are TRBV28 and TRBJ2-6; weak D call: TRBD2 (5 bases). This CDR3 is 18 amino acids long. Germline V gene lookup returns CDR1 MDHEN and CDR2 SYDVKM. The V end lost 6 bases, the J end lost 0 bases, and 18 bases lay between the germline ends. As DNA, the CDR3 is TGTGCCAGCAGAGGACCGTGGGAGTACAGCTCTGGGGCCAACGTCCTGACTTTC. It codes for CASRGPWEYSSGANVLTF.

This clonotype was detected many times. This sequence joins TRBV12-3 or TRBV12-4 and TRBJ2-2; a weak D match, TRBD2 (5 bases). The CDR3 covers 12 residues. V lost 8 bases and J lost 6, with 10 bases in between. The CDR3 DNA is TGTGCCAGCGTGGGGAGTGCCGGGGAGCTGTTTTTT. Amino acid sequence: CASVGSAGELFF.

This clonotype was seen a handful of times. V is TRBV29-1 and J is TRBJ2-7; tentatively, D is TRBD2 (6 bases). The germline V gene encodes CDR1 SQVTM and CDR2 ANQGSEA. Trimming left V 6 bases short and J 1 base short, with 13 bases between. There are 13 residues in the CDR3. CDR3 protein: CSVTGGISYEQYF. DNA of the CDR3: TGCAGCGTGACTGGGGGGATATCCTACGAGCAGTACTTC.

This clonotype was seen at least ten times. The CDR3 loop is CASSIRTSSYEQYF. Here the CDR3 DNA reads TGTGCCAGCAGTATACGGACTAGCTCCTACGAGCAGTACTTC. The J gene is TRBJ2-7, the V gene TRBV12-3 or TRBV12-4, with TRBD2 matching 7 bases. V lost 5 bases to trimming and J lost 0 bases; unmatched junction nucleotides: 4. The CDR3 totals 14 residues.

This clonotype occurred many times. The rearrangement uses TRBV7-2 and TRBJ2-7, with 8 bases matching TRBD2. The CDR3 loop spans 15 amino acids. The junction had 9 bases not matched to a gene; V was cut back by 1 base and J by 7 bases. Germline CDR1 reads SGHTA; CDR2 reads FQGNSA. This chain's CDR3 is CASSLVSGGPGEQYF. DNA of the CDR3: TGTGCCAGCAGCTTAGTCTCGGGAGGGCCGGGGGAGCAGTACTTC.

In the case of this clonotype: Possible read error: a much larger clone is one base away. Because the CDR3's place on the DNA is in doubt, the DNA is left out and the CDR3 is given as listed by TCRdb. The CDR3 loop reads CASSVAQGNYGHTF. This sequence joins TRBV9 and TRBJ1-2; TRBD1, the D gene given by the table, was not confirmed from the DNA. The CDR3 is 14 amino acids long, termini counted. CDR1 is SGDLS, CDR2 YYNGEE, per germline.

This clonotype was counted a single time. The chain combines TRBV6-1 with TRBJ2-3; no definite D call. The CDR3 runs to 13 residues. Between the trimmed V and J ends, which lost 3 bases and 2 bases, there was a span of 6 bases. Per germline, CDR1 MNHNS and CDR2 SASEGT. CDR3 DNA: TGTGCCAGCAGTGACCCCTTCACAGATACGCAGTATTTT. As protein: CASSDPFTDTQYF.

The gene calls are TRBV12-3 or TRBV12-4 and TRBJ2-7; TRBD2 agrees at 7 bases. With V trimmed by 2 bases and J by 3 bases, 4 bases remained unmatched. There are 14 residues in the CDR3. CDR3 in DNA: TGTGCCAGCAGTTTAAGGCCGGGGGGCTACGAGCAGTACTTC. It specifies CASSLRPGGYEQYF.

This clonotype was picked up a small number of times. The chain is built from TRBV5-4 and TRBJ1-4, with no clear D. This CDR3 has 15 residues. Germline V gene sequence: CDR1 SGHNT, CDR2 YYREEE (reference sequence). V was pared by 6 bases and J by 8 bases, with 20 bases between. CDR3 bases: TGTGCCAGCAAGATACAGTCGGACGGAGAGGAAAAACTGTTTTTT. Its translation: CASKIQSDGEEKLFF.

This clonotype was seen repeatedly, ten times or more. The chain combines TRBV19 with TRBJ2-7; 7 bases are a match to TRBD2. The CDR3 is made up of 15 amino acids. Trimming at V came to 3 bases and at J to 2 bases, leaving 7 bases not matched to a gene. Germline CDR1 is LNHDA and CDR2 is SQIVND (reference sequence). The CDR3 sequence is CASSIDPGTTYEQYF. CDR3 DNA: TGTGCCAGTAGTATTGACCCCGGGACTACCTACGAGCAGTACTTC.

V is TRBV6-1 and J is TRBJ2-2; D is unresolved. The CDR3 is 15 amino acids. V lost 2 bases to trimming and J lost 1 base, with 8 bases between them. Germline V lookup: CDR1 MNHNS, CDR2 SASEGT. The CDR3 spells CASSELMGNTGELFF. The CDR3 bases are TGTGCCAGCAGTGAACTCATGGGGAACACCGGGGAGCTGTTTTTT.

This clonotype was recorded many times. V is TRBV27 and J is TRBJ2-3; D is ambiguous. The V and J ends lost 3 bases and 0 bases respectively, with 13 bases between them. CDR3 length: 16 amino acids. Germline V CDR1 and CDR2: MNHEY, SMNVEV (reference sequence). CDR3 amino acids: CASSLYRGTSTDTQYF. Here the CDR3 DNA reads TGTGCCAGCAGTTTGTACCGCGGTACTAGCACAGATACGCAGTATTTT.

This clonotype was found many times. The chain carries TRBV24-1 and TRBJ1-1; D not certain. CDR3 length: 13 amino acids. From germline, CDR1 is KGHDR and CDR2 SFDVKD. V lost 7 bases to trimming and J lost 3 bases, with 11 bases between them. The CDR3 here is CATRYSRDTEAFF. CDR3 nucleotides: TGTGCCACCAGGTACTCGAGGGACACTGAAGCTTTCTTT.

This clonotype has only a few counts. This chain links TRBV5-1 with TRBJ2-3; TRBD1 agrees at 10 bases. Per the germline V gene, CDR1 is SGHRS and CDR2 is YFSETQ. This CDR3 has 15 amino acids. The J segment lost 4 bases and the V segment lost 0 bases, leaving 2 bases of the junction unmatched. Here the CDR3 DNA reads TGCGCCAGCAGCTTGGGAGGGACAGGGGCAGATACGCAGTATTTT. Protein: CASSLGGTGADTQYF.

A note on this clonotype: A read error likely explains this, since a far larger clone differs by one base. The chain joins TRBV2 to TRBJ2-1; 9 bases line up with TRBD1. CDR1 is SNHLY, CDR2 FYNNEI, per germline. V shed 6 bases and J 10 bases; nucleotides not matched to a gene: 13. The CDR3 covers 15 residues. CDR3 coding DNA: TGTGCCAGCAGAACCGGGACAGGGCTGGGGTACGAGCAGTTCTTC. Residues: CASRTGTGLGYEQFF.

This clonotype was seen a handful of times. J is TRBJ1-5 and V is TRBV6-9, with 9 bases that match TRBD1. V lost 3 bases to trimming and J lost 1 base; unmatched junction nucleotides: 4. Germline V gene sequence: CDR1 MNHGY, CDR2 SVAAGI. The CDR3 covers 16 residues. CDR3 coding DNA: TGTGCCAGCAGTTACGGGACAGGGTACAGCAATCAGCCCCAGCATTTT. This codes for CASSYGTGYSNQPQHF.

V gene TRBV15 combines with J gene TRBJ2-5; possibly TRBD1 for D (5 bases). Deletions cut 3 bases from V and 2 bases from J, with 10 bases between. The V gene's germline CDR1 is LNHNV and CDR2 YYDKDF (reference sequence). CDR3 length: 14 residues. Here the CDR3 DNA reads TGTGCCACCAGCAGGTTAGGGGAACAAGAGACCCAGTACTTC. Amino acid sequence: CATSRLGEQETQYF.